This TCR beta chain was captured by sequencing in a study of T cells in Graves' hyperthyroidism and ophthalmopathy. For the study at large: The authors collected peripheral blood at initial diagnosis, before any treatment.

Study outcomes and limitations: In validation, the model predicted ophthalmopathy. These predictions came a median about 6.5 months before onset.

RNA transcripts provided the source from which TCR beta CDR3 regions were amplified. During a first-round RT-PCR of the TCR CDR3, the HTBI primer set was used. MiXCR, run by TCRdb on the multiplex PCR reads, gives a single entry per CDR3 protein. Here the sample spans around 540,000 distinct CDR3 sequences, about 16% being singletons. It was uncontrolled infection, other autoimmune disease, pregnancy or lactation that excluded patients. This clonotype appeared a few times. Its antigen is not known. What was sequenced was blood. The sequence derives from a woman aged 25 to 39 with Graves' ophthalmopathy.

CDR3 protein: CASSQEGLANYEQYF. The CDR3 DNA is TGCGCCAGCAGCCAAGAGGGACTAGCGAACTACGAGCAGTACTTC. The gene calls are TRBV4-1 and TRBJ2-7, with 10 bases identical to TRBD2. V was clipped by 0 bases and J by 3 bases; unmatched bases: 2. The CDR3 totals 15 residues. The germline V gene has CDR1 MGHRA and CDR2 YSYEKL.